The clone carrying this T cell receptor (beta chain) was seen just once. Repertoires were generated with immunoSEQ multiplex PCR, while TCRdb's copy carries only in-frame clones and drops some. The sample has about 170,000 clones, roughly 82% seen once. The sample comes from a study of blood T cell repertoires in COVID-19. Looking at the study overall: From T cells, B-cell-depleted T cells, or PBMCs came the material, which was cDNA or gDNA.

Germline loops: CDR1 LNHNV, CDR2 YYDKDF (reference sequence). V was trimmed by 5 bases and J by 4 bases, leaving 15 bases between them. This CDR3 is 15 amino acids long. Sample: peripheral blood. The source is a woman aged 40 to 49 with COVID-19, enrolled during active disease. The chain joins TRBV15 to TRBJ2-1; possible D gene TRBD2, 6 bases. The CDR3: CATSQGTAGYNEQFF. DNA for the CDR3: TGTGCCACCAGCCAAGGGACTGCCGGGTACAATGAGCAGTTCTTC.